This TCR beta chain originates from a study of T cell responses to AZD1222 COVID-19 vaccine. A remark on this clone: Antigen: not known.

Trimming left V 10 bases short and J 7 bases short, with 21 bases between. Per the germline V gene, CDR1 is LNHDA and CDR2 is SQIVND (reference sequence). This CDR3 has 14 amino acids. Study-wide findings and caveats: Repertoires in all cases were sampled only once the peak T cell response had passed.

TCRdb's table, derived via immunoSEQ multiplex PCR, lists solely in-frame clones and lacks some. The sample shows roughly 120,000 clones, around 84% of them seen only once. The specimen comprised peripheral blood, sampled 28 days after the second AZD1222 dose. This TCR came from an adult who received the AZD1222 COVID-19 vaccine. The rearrangement links TRBV19 to TRBJ2-3; possibly TRBD1 or TRBD2 for D (5 bases each). CDR3 coding DNA: TGTGCCACAACCGGGGCACTTGATCTTTATACGCAGTATTTT. This encodes CATTGALDLYTQYF.